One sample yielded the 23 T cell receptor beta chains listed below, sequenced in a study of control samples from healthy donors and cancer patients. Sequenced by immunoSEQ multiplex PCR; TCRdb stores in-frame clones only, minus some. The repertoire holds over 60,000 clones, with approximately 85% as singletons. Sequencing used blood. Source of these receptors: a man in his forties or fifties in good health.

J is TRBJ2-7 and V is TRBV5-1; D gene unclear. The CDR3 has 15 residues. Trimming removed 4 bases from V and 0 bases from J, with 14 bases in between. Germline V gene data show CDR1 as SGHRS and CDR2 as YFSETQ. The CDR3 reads CASSLVGTRSYEQYF. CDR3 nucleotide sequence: TGCGCCAGCAGCCTGGTAGGAACCCGCTCCTACGAGCAGTACTTC.

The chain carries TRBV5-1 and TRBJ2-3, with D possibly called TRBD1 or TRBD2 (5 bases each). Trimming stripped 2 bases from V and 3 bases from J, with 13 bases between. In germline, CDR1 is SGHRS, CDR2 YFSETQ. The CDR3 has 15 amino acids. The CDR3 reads CASSLGDGKTDTQYF. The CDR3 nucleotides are TGCGCCAGCAGCTTAGGGGACGGGAAGACAGATACGCAGTATTTT.

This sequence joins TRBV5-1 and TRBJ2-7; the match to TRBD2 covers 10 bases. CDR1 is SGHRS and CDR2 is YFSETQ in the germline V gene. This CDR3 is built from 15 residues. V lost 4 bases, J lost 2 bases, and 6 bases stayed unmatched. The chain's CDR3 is CASSPRTSGAYEQYF. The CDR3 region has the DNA TGCGCCAGCAGCCCCCGGACTAGCGGAGCCTACGAGCAGTACTTC.

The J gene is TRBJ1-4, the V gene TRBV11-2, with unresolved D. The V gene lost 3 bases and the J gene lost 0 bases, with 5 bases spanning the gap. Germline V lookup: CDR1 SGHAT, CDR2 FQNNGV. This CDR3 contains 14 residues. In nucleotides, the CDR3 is TGTGCCAGCAGCTTTACAGCAACTAATGAAAAACTGTTTTTT. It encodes CASSFTATNEKLFF.

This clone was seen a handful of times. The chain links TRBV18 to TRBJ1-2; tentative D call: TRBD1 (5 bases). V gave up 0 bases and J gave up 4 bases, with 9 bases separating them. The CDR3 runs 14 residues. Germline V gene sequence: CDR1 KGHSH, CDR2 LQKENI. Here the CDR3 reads CASSPPEGSYGYTF. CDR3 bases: TGTGCCAGCTCACCACCAGAGGGGAGCTATGGCTACACCTTC.

The CDR3 loop is CASSYSPGNEKLFF. The DNA for the CDR3 is TGTGCCAGCAGTTACTCTCCCGGGAATGAAAAACTGTTTTTT. V usage is TRBV6-2 or TRBV6-3 and J usage is TRBJ1-4; D gene unclear. Germline V gene data show CDR1 as MNHEY and CDR2 as SVGEGT. This CDR3 is built from 14 residues. The V end lost 0 bases, the J end lost 5 bases, and 7 bases lay between the germline ends.

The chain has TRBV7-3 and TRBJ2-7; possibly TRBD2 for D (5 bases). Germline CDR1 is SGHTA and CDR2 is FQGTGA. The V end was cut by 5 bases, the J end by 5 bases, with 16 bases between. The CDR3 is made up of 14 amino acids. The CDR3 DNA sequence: TGTGCCAGCAGCGAGGGTAGTGGGGTCAACGAGCAGTACTTC. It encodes CASSEGSGVNEQYF.

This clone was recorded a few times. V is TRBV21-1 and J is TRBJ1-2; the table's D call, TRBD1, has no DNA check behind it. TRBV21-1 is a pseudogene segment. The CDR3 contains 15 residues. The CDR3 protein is CASSKALSQFYGYTF. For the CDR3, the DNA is TGTGCCAGCAGCAAAGCGCTTTCACAGTTCTATGGCTACACCTTC.

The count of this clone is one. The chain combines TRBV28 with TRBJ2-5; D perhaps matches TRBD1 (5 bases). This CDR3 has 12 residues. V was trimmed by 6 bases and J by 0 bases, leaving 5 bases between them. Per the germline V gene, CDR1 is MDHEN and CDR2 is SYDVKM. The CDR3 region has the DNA TGTGCCAGCAGACAGGACCAAGAGACCCAGTACTTC. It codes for CASRQDQETQYF.

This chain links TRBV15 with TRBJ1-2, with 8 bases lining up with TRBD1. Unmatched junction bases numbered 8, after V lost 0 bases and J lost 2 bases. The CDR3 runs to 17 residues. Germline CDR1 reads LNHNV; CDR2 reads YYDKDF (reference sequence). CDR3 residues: CATSRDGGGTGNYGYTF. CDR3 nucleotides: TGTGCCACCAGCAGAGATGGGGGGGGGACAGGAAACTATGGCTACACCTTC.

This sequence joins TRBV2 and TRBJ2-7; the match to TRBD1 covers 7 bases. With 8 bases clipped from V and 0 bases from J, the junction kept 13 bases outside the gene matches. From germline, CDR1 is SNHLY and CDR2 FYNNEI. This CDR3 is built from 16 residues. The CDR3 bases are TGTGCCAGCGGTTTTAGTAGGGACAGCACCTCCTACGAGCAGTACTTC. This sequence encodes CASGFSRDSTSYEQYF.

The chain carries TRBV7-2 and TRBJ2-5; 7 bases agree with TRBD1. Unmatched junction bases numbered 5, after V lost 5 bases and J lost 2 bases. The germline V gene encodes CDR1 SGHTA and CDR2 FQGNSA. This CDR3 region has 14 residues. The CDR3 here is CASSERQGQETQYF. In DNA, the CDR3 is TGTGCCAGCAGCGAGAGACAGGGACAAGAGACCCAGTACTTC.

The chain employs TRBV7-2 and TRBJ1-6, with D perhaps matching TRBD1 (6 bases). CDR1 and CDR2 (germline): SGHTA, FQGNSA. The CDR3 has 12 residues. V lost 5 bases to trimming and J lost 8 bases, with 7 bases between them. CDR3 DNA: TGTGCCAGCAGCCCAGGGGATTCACCCCTCCACTTT. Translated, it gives CASSPGDSPLHF.

For the CDR3, the DNA is TGTGCCAGCAGCGTATCAGGGAGCTCCTACAATGAGCAGTTCTTC. It yields the protein CASSVSGSSYNEQFF. The rearrangement joins TRBV9 to TRBJ2-1; TRBD1 or TRBD2 may be the D gene (5 bases each). Germline V CDR1 and CDR2: SGDLS, YYNGEE. This CDR3 contains 15 residues. V was trimmed by 1 base and J by 0 bases, leaving 8 bases between them.

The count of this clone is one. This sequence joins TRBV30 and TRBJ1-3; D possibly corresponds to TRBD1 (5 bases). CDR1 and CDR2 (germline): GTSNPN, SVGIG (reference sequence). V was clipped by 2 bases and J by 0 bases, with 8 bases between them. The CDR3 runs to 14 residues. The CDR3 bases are TGTGCCTGGAGTCAAGGGACCTCTGGAAACACCATATATTTT. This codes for CAWSQGTSGNTIYF.

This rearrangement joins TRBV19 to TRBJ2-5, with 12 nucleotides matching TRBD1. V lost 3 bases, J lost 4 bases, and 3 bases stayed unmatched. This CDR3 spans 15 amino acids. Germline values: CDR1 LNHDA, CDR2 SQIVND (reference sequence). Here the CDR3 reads CASSMGQGALETQYF. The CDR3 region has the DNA TGTGCCAGTAGTATGGGACAGGGGGCCTTAGAGACCCAGTACTTC.

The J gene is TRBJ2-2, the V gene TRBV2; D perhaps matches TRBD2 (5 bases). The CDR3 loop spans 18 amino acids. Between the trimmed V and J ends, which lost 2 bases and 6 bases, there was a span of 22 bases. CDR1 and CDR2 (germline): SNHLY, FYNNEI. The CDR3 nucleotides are TGTGCCAGCAGTGAAAACGGGTATAGCCGGGGAAGCGCCGGGGAGCTGTTTTTT. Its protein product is CASSENGYSRGSAGELFF.

The DNA for the CDR3 is TGTGCCAGCAGCTATGGGGGGGCTGAAGCTTTCTTT. Amino acids: CASSYGGAEAFF. The gene calls are TRBV12-3 or TRBV12-4 and TRBJ1-1; possible D gene TRBD1, 5 bases. The CDR3 extends over 12 amino acids. Trimming removed 6 bases at V and 6 bases at J, with 11 bases between.

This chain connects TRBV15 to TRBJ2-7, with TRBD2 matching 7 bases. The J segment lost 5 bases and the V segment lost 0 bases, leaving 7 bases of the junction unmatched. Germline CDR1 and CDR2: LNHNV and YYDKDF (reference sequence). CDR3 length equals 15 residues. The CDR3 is CATSRDGWAGDEQYF. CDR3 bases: TGTGCCACCAGCAGAGATGGGTGGGCGGGGGACGAGCAGTACTTC.

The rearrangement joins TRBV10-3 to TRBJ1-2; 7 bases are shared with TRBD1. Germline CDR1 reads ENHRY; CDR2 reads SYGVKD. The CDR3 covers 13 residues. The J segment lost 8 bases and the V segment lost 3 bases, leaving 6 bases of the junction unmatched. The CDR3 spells CAISDPRTGGYTF. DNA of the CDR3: TGTGCCATCAGTGACCCTCGGACAGGAGGCTACACCTTC.

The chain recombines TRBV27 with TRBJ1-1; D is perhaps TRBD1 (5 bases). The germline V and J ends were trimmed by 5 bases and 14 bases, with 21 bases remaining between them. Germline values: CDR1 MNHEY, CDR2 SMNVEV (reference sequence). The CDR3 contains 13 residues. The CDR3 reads CASSHGTPDIRFF. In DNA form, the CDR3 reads TGTGCCAGCAGTCACGGGACTCCAGATATCAGGTTCTTT.

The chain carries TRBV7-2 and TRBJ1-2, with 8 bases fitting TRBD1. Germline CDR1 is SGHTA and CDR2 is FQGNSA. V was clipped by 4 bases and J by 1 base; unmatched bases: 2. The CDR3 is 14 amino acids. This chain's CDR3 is CASSSTGDNYGYTF. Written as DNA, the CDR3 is TGTGCCAGCAGCTCGACAGGGGATAACTATGGCTACACCTTC. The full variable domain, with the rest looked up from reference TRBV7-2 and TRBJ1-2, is GAGVSQSPSNKVTEKGKDVELRCDPISGHTALYWYRQSLGQGLEFLIYFQGNSAPDKSGLPSDRFSAERTGGSVSTLTIQRTQQEDSAVYLCASSSTGDNYGYTFGSGTRLTVV.

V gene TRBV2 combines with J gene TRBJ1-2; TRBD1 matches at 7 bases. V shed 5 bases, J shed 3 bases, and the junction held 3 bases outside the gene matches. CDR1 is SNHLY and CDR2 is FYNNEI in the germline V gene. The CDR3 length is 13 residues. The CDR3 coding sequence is TGTGCCAGCAGTAATGGACAGGACTATGGCTACACCTTC. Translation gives CASSNGQDYGYTF.